These 28 T cell receptor beta chains share one sample of origin, sequenced in a study of T cell repertoires in cytomegalovirus infection. TCRdb re-derived calls from the reads in MiXCR, one entry per CDR3 protein. The profile shows fewer than 550,000 distinct CDR3 sequences, about a quarter of them singletons. The material sequenced was PBMCs. These TCRs come from a human donor in good health (CMV status not recorded). Some clones in this sample may be carry-over from other donors' samples.

This clonotype was detected a few times. The chain carries TRBV3-1 and TRBJ2-1, with 13 bases that match TRBD2. The CDR3 has 16 residues. Trimming cost V 5 bases and J 2 bases; bases outside gene matches: 3. CDR1 is LGHDT and CDR2 is YNNKEL in the germline V gene (reference sequence). CDR3 nucleotide sequence: TGTGCCAGCAGCTGGACTAGCGGGGGCACCTACAATGAGCAGTTCTTC. Encoded protein: CASSWTSGGTYNEQFF.

This clonotype was counted ten times or more. The rearrangement joins TRBV7-2 to TRBJ2-2, with 7 bases that match TRBD1. CDR3 length: 16 residues. V was clipped by 3 bases and J by 2 bases; unmatched bases: 6. Looked up from germline, CDR1 is SGHTA and CDR2 is FQGNSA. The CDR3 region is CASSFRGQPNTGELFF. The CDR3 DNA reads as TGTGCCAGCAGCTTCCGGGGACAGCCTAACACCGGGGAGCTGTTTTTT.

The genes are TRBV19 and TRBJ2-5; 7 nucleotides agree with TRBD1. The CDR3 has 17 residues. Germline lookup yields CDR1 LNHDA and CDR2 SQIVND (reference sequence). V lost 5 bases and J lost 6; bases outside the gene matches: 18. The CDR3 spells CASSLPDDPEGGKTQYF. CDR3 in DNA: TGTGCCAGTAGTCTCCCAGATGATCCGGAAGGGGGCAAGACCCAGTACTTC.

This chain joins TRBV7-9 and TRBJ2-5; TRBD2 agrees at 10 bases. Germline trimming cut 5 bases from V and 0 bases from J; bases unmatched to any gene: 6. CDR1 SEHNR and CDR2 FQNEAQ come from the germline V gene (reference sequence). The CDR3 runs to 16 residues. In DNA form, the CDR3 reads TGTGCCAGCAGCGGCATAGGACTAGCGGACCAAGAGACCCAGTACTTC. This gives the protein CASSGIGLADQETQYF.

The V gene is TRBV6-1, the J gene TRBJ2-1; 7 bases agree with TRBD2. The CDR3 runs to 14 residues. The V segment lost 5 bases and the J segment 8 bases; nucleotides outside the gene matches: 9. Germline CDR1 and CDR2: MNHNS and SASEGT. The CDR3 region has the DNA TGTGCCAGCAGTCGGACTAGGGACGGCGATGAGCAGTTCTTC. Protein sequence: CASSRTRDGDEQFF.

This clonotype appeared a few times. Here the CDR3 reads CASSKGVNQGSPLHF. As DNA, the CDR3 is TGTGCCAGCAGCAAAGGCGTAAATCAGGGTTCACCCCTCCACTTT. V and J are TRBV7-9 and TRBJ1-6; a weak D match, TRBD1 (5 bases). V shed 5 bases and J shed 9 bases, with 17 bases lying between them. The CDR3 spans 15 residues. The germline V gene has CDR1 SEHNR and CDR2 FQNEAQ (reference sequence).

The V gene is TRBV6-4, the J gene TRBJ1-5; D is ambiguous. Germline V gives CDR1 MRHNA, CDR2 SNTAGT. This CDR3 has 13 amino acids. V was shortened by 3 bases and J by 5 bases, with 8 bases between the two germline ends. The CDR3 region is CASSEWVDQPQHF. The CDR3 region has the DNA TGTGCCAGCAGTGAGTGGGTAGATCAGCCCCAGCATTTT.

This clonotype was counted a few times. The V and J genes are TRBV27 and TRBJ1-1; tentatively, D is TRBD1 (5 bases). CDR1 and CDR2 from the germline V gene are MNHEY and SMNVEV (reference sequence). V lost 5 bases and J lost 1, with 8 bases in between. The CDR3 runs 13 residues. The DNA of the CDR3 is TGTGCCAGCAGTGGGGGAAGGAACACTGAAGCTTTCTTT. Translation gives CASSGGRNTEAFF.

This sequence joins TRBV20-1 and TRBJ2-7, with 11 nucleotides matching TRBD1. This CDR3 is built from 13 residues. Germline V CDR1 and CDR2: DFQATT, SNEGSKA (reference sequence). J was trimmed by 3 bases and V by 6 bases; bases with no gene match: 4. The DNA of the CDR3 is TGCAGTGCCACGGACAGGGGGCTCTACGAGCAGTACTTC. Amino acid sequence: CSATDRGLYEQYF.

This chain connects TRBV4-3 to TRBJ2-3, with 14 bases identical to TRBD2. The CDR3 sequence is 17 residues long. The germline V gene encodes CDR1 LGHNA and CDR2 YSLEER. V shed 3 bases, J shed 4 bases, and the junction held 6 bases outside the gene matches. The DNA of the CDR3 is TGCGCCAGCAGCCACTTTGGGACTAGCGGGAGCCCAGATACGCAGTATTTT. As protein: CASSHFGTSGSPDTQYF.

The sample holds many counts of this clonotype. The chain couples TRBV11-2 to TRBJ2-6; D unclear. Germline loops: CDR1 SGHAT, CDR2 FQNNGV. V gave up 4 bases and J gave up 0 bases, with 10 bases separating them. The CDR3 is 16 residues long. Here the CDR3 DNA reads TGTGCCAGCAGCTCAGACGGCGCCTCTGGGGCCAACGTCCTGACTTTC. This codes for CASSSDGASGANVLTF.

This clonotype has more than one count but fewer than ten. The V and J genes are TRBV12-3 or TRBV12-4 and TRBJ1-4; D ambiguous. This CDR3 is built from 15 residues. Trimming stripped 6 bases from V and 4 bases from J, with 15 bases between. CDR3: CASREEVSFNEKLFF. The CDR3 DNA reads TGTGCCAGCAGGGAGGAGGTCAGCTTTAATGAAAAACTGTTTTTT.

CDR3 residues: CASSHTDSGNTIYF. The DNA of the CDR3 is TGTGCCAGCAGCCACACAGACTCTGGAAACACCATATATTTT. This sequence joins TRBV11-2 and TRBJ1-3; D remains ambiguous. The V and J ends lost 5 bases and 0 bases respectively, with 8 bases between them. Per germline, CDR1 SGHAT and CDR2 FQNNGV. This CDR3 has 14 amino acids.

This chain links TRBV7-8 with TRBJ1-6; D might be TRBD1 (5 bases). This CDR3 has 14 residues. The germline V gene encodes CDR1 SGHVS and CDR2 FQNEAQ. Trimming cost V 2 bases and J 9 bases, with 11 bases left between them. CDR3 sequence reads: CASSLRQGRSPLHF. The CDR3 bases are TGTGCCAGCAGCTTACGGCAGGGCCGTTCACCCCTCCACTTT.

On this clonotype itself: Being one base from a much bigger clone, this may be a read error. Written as DNA, the CDR3 is TGTGCCAGCAGCGGACCCACTAGCGTCTACACAGATACGCAGTATTTT. Translated: CASSGPTSVYTDTQYF. The chain recombines TRBV11-2 with TRBJ2-3; 7 bases line up with TRBD2. V lost 5 bases, J lost 2 bases, and 10 bases stayed unmatched. The CDR3 has 16 residues. Germline V lookup: CDR1 SGHAT, CDR2 FQNNGV.

The chain links TRBV6-2 or TRBV6-3 to TRBJ2-7; TRBD2 agrees at 15 bases. The CDR3 contains 17 residues. Germline values: CDR1 MNHEY, CDR2 SVGEGT. V shed 7 bases and J 4 bases; nucleotides not matched to a gene: 11. The CDR3 DNA sequence: TGTGCCAGCATTCCACCCCGGACTAGCGGGAGGGGATACGAGCAGTACGTC. The encoded protein is CASIPPRTSGRGYEQYV.

This clonotype was seen more than once but under ten times. The V gene is TRBV4-1, the J gene TRBJ2-1, with 9 bases aligning to TRBD1. Losses at the gene ends were 5 bases for V and 4 bases for J; bases not matched to a gene: 6. CDR1 and CDR2 (germline): MGHRA, YSYEKL. The CDR3 sequence is 15 residues long. CDR3 amino acids: CASSNRDREYNEQFF. The CDR3 DNA reads TGCGCCAGCAGCAACCGGGACAGGGAGTACAATGAGCAGTTCTTC.

The chain combines TRBV6-8 with TRBJ2-1; no firm D call. The ends were cut back, 2 bases at V and 10 bases at J, with 9 bases in the middle. Germline CDR1 MNHGY, CDR2 SAAAGT. The CDR3 is made up of 12 amino acids. CDR3 in DNA: TGTGCCAGCAGTTACGATCGGCGGGAGCAGTTCTTC. This sequence encodes CASSYDRREQFF.

The chain is built from TRBV4-1 and TRBJ2-1, with D unclear. Trimming stripped 1 base from V and 10 bases from J, with 14 bases between. CDR1 and CDR2 from the germline V gene are MGHRA and YSYEKL. The CDR3 runs 14 residues. The CDR3 region is CASSQGVGQHEQFF. In nucleotides, the CDR3 is TGCGCCAGCAGCCAAGGGGTAGGGCAGCACGAGCAGTTCTTC.

This rearrangement joins TRBV28 to TRBJ2-7; D is unclear. In germline, CDR1 is MDHEN, CDR2 SYDVKM. CDR3 length: 13 residues. The V and J ends lost 7 bases and 5 bases respectively, with 15 bases between them. The CDR3 protein is CASTSPSDDEQYF. CDR3 sequence (DNA): TGTGCCAGCACCTCCCCGTCCGACGACGAGCAGTACTTC.

The chain joins TRBV12-3 or TRBV12-4 to TRBJ2-2, with a weak D call TRBD1 (5 bases). V lost 1 base to trimming and J lost 7 bases, with 7 bases between them. The CDR3 runs 13 residues. CDR3 sequence (DNA): TGTGCCAGCAGTTTAGGCAGGGTCGGGGAGCTGTTTTTT. Its translation: CASSLGRVGELFF.

V gene TRBV5-6 combines with J gene TRBJ1-2, with TRBD1 identical over 9 bases. Losses at the gene ends were 0 bases for V and 7 bases for J; bases not matched to a gene: 4. CDR3 length: 14 amino acids. Germline CDR1 reads SGHDT; CDR2 reads YYEEEE. CDR3 in amino acids: CASSLANRGLGYTF. CDR3 in DNA: TGTGCCAGCAGCTTGGCCAACAGGGGGCTTGGCTACACCTTC.

The chain carries TRBV20-1 and TRBJ2-2, with 10 nucleotides matching TRBD2. The ends lost 6 bases at V and 3 bases at J; junction bases unmatched: 4. There are 14 residues in the CDR3. In germline, CDR1 is DFQATT, CDR2 SNEGSKA (reference sequence). CDR3 DNA: TGCAGTGCACCCGGACTAGCGGACACCGGGGAGCTGTTTTTT. Translation: CSAPGLADTGELFF.

The chain employs TRBV20-1 and TRBJ1-3; possible D gene TRBD1, 6 bases. V gave up 1 base and J gave up 0 bases, with 13 bases separating them. The germline V gene encodes CDR1 DFQATT and CDR2 SNEGSKA (reference sequence). The CDR3 is made up of 16 amino acids. The DNA of the CDR3 is TGCAGTGCTAGAGTTCCAGGGGCCAGCTCTGGAAACACCATATATTTT. It codes for CSARVPGASSGNTIYF.

The chain combines TRBV24-1 with TRBJ2-3; 11 bases fit TRBD1. The junction had 0 bases not matched to a gene; V was cut back by 5 bases and J by 3 bases. Germline V gives CDR1 KGHDR, CDR2 SFDVKD. The CDR3 loop spans 14 amino acids. CDR3 amino acids: CATSGDRGTDTQYF. The CDR3 bases are TGTGCCACCAGTGGGGACAGGGGGACAGATACGCAGTATTTT.

This clonotype was observed a few times. This chain connects TRBV12-3 or TRBV12-4 to TRBJ2-3; maybe TRBD2 (6 bases). The CDR3 has 15 amino acids. Trimming cost V 6 bases and J 0 bases, with 13 bases left between them. CDR3 coding DNA: TGTGCCAGCAGCCCAGCGGGCCCTAGCACAGATACGCAGTATTTT. Translation: CASSPAGPSTDTQYF.

The CDR3 loop reads CASSSGWEGMNTEAFF. CDR3 nucleotides: TGTGCCAGCAGTTCCGGTTGGGAAGGGATGAACACTGAAGCTTTCTTT. The chain is built from TRBV7-8 and TRBJ1-1, with no clear D. The V and J ends lost 6 bases and 0 bases respectively, with 17 bases between them. The CDR3 sequence is 16 residues long. Germline V CDR1 and CDR2: SGHVS, FQNEAQ.

This clonotype came up a few times. DNA of the CDR3: TGTGCCAGCAGCCAAGAAATCGATTCACCCCTCCACTTT. Translated, it gives CASSQEIDSPLHF. The rearrangement links TRBV14 to TRBJ1-6; the D is unclear. The germline V gene encodes CDR1 SGHDN and CDR2 FVKESK. The CDR3 sequence is 13 residues long. V dropped 0 bases and J dropped 8 bases, with 5 bases sitting between them. Using reference TRBV14 and TRBJ1-6 for the parts outside the CDR3, the full variable domain is EAGVTQFPSHSVIEKGQTVTLRCDPISGHDNLYWYRRVMGKEIKFLLHFVKESKQDESGMPNNRFLAERTGGTYSTLKVQPAELEDSGVYFCASSQEIDSPLHFGNGTRLTVT.